The table lists the clone carrying this TCR beta chain with many counts. Found in a library prepared for alpha chains, this beta chain is an off-target read, and its abundance has little meaning. A unique molecular identifier was carried by every single TCR cDNA molecule. Via MiXCR, TCRdb re-called the 5' RACE reads, giving one row per CDR3 protein. This sample has about 13,000 distinct CDR3 sequences, with about 5% found just once. The time point denotes: sample taken at primary tumor resection. Tumor, nontumor lung or frozen PBMC supplied whole RNA, sequenced without sorting. The donor population consisted of some 72 patients with untreated, early-stage non-small cell lung cancer. This sample was taken from a study of spatial heterogeneity in lung cancer. The CDR3 consists of 14 residues. The germline V gene has CDR1 SGHRS and CDR2 YFSETQ. Deletions cut 3 bases from V and 2 bases from J, with 11 bases between.

The receptor's source is a human donor with early-stage non-small cell lung cancer. Here the sequenced sample was lung tumor tissue, taken at surgery. The rearrangement uses TRBV5-1 and TRBJ1-1, with D unresolved. The CDR3 nucleotides read TGCGCCAGCAGCTGGTCAGCCACCAACACTGAAGCTTTCTTT. Translation: CASSWSATNTEAFF.